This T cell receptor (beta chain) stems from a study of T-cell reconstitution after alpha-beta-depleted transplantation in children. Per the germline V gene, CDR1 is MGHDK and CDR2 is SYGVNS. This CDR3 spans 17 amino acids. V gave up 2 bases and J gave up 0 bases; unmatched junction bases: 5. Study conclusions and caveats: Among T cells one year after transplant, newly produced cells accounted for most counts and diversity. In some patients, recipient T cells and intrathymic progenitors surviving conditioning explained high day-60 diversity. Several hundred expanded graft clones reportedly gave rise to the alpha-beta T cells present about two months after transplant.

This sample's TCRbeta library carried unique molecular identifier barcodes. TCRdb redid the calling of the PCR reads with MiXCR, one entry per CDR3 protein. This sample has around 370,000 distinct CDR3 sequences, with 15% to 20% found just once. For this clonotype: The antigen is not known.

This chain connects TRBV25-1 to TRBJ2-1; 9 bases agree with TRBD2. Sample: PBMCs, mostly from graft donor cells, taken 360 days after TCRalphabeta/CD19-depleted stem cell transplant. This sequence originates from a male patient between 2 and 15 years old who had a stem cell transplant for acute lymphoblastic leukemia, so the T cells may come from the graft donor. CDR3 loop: CASSERSSGSSYNEQFF. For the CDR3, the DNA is TGTGCCAGCAGTGAAAGGAGTAGCGGGAGCTCCTACAATGAGCAGTTCTTC.